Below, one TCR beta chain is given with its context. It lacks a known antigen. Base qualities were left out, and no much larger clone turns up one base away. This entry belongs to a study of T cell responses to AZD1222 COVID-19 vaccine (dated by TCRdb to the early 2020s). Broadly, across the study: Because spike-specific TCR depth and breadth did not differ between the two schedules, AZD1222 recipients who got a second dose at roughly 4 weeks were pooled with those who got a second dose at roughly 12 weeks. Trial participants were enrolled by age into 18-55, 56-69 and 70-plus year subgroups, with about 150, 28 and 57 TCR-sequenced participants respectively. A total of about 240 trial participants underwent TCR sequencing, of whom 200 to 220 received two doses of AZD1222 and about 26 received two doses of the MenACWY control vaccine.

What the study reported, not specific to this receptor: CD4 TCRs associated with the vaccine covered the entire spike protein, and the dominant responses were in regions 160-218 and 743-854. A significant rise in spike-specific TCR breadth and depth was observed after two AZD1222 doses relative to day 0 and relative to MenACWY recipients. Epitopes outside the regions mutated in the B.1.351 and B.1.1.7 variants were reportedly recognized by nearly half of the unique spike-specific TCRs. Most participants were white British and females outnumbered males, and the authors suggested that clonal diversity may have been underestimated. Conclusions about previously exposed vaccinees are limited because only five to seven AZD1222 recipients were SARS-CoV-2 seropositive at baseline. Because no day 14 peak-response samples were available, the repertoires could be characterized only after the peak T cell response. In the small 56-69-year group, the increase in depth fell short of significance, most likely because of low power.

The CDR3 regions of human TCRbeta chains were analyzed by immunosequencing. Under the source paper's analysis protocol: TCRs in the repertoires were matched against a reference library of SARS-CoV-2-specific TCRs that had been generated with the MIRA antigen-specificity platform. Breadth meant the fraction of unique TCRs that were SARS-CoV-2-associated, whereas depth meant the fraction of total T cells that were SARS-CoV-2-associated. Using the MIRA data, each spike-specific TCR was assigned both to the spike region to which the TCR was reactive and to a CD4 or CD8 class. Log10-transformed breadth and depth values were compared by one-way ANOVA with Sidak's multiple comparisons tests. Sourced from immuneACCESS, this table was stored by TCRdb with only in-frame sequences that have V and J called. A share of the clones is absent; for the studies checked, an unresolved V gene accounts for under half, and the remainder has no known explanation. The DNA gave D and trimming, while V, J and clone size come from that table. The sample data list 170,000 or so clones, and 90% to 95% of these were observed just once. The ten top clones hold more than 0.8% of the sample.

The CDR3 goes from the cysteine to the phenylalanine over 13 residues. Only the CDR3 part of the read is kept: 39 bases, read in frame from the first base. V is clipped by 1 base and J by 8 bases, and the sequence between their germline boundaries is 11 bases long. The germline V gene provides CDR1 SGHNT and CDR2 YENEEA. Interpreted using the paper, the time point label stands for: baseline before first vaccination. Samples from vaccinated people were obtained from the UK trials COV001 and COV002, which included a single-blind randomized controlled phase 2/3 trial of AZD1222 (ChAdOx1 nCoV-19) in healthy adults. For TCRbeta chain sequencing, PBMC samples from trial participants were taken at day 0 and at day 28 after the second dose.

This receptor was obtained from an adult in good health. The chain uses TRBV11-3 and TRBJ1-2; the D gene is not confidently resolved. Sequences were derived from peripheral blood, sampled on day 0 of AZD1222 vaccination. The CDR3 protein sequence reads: CASSLGRVRGYTF. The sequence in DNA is TGTGCCAGCAGCTTAGGTCGCGTAAGGGGCTACACCTTC.